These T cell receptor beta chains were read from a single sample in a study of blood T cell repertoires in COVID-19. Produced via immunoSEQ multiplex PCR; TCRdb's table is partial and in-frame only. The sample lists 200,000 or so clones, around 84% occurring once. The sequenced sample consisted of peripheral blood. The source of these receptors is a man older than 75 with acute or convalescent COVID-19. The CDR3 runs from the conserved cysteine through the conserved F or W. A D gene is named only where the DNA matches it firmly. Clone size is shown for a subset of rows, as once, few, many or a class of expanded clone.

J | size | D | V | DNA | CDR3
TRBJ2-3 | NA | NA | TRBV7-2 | TGTGCCAGCAGCGTATACACAGATACGCAGTATTTT | CASSVYTDTQYF
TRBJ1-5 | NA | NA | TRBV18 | TGTGCCAGCTCACAAACGGGCCGAGGACTCAATCAGCCCCAGCATTTT | CASSQTGRGLNQPQHF
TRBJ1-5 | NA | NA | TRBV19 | TGTGCCAGTAGTCCTTCGTGGACAGTCGATCAGCCCCAGCATTTT | CASSPSWTVDQPQHF
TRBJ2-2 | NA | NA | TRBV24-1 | TGTGCCACCAGTGATCAAAGGGGTACCGGGGAGCTGTTTTTT | CATSDQRGTGELFF
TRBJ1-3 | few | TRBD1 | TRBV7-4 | TGTGCCAGCAGCCCCAGGGGACAGGTTTTCTCTGGAAACACCATATATTTT | CASSPRGQVFSGNTIYF
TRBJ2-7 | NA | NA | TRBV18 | TGTGCCAGCTCGCGCGACGGGTACGAGCAGTACTTC | CASSRDGYEQYF
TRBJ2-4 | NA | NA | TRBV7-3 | TGTGCCAGCAGCCGGGGGCTAGCGGAAAACATTCAGTACTTC | CASSRGLAENIQYF
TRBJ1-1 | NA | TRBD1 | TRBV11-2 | TGTGCCAGCATGAGACAGGGGGACACTGAAGCTTTCTTT | CASMRQGDTEAFF
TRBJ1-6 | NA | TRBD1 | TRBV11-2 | TGTGCCAGCAGCCCCCGGACAGGGGGAAGCTCCTATAATTCACCCCTCCACTTT | CASSPRTGGSSYNSPLHF
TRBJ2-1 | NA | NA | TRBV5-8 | TGTGCCAGCAGCTGGGGTCGGGGTCATGCTTCGGGAAATGAGCAGTTCTTC | CASSWGRGHASGNEQFF
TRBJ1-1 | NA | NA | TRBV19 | TGTGCCAGTAGTTTAGGTTCTAACACTGAAGCTTTCTTT | CASSLGSNTEAFF
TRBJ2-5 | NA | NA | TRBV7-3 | TGTGCCAGCAGCCTCCGCAGGGCGGAGACCCAGTACTTC | CASSLRRAETQYF
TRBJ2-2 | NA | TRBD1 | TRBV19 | TGTGCCATCCCAAAGAACAGGGGTACGAACACCGGGGAGCTGTTTTTT | CAIPKNRGTNTGELFF
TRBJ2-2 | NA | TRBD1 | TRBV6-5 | TGTGCCAGCAGGGGACAGGGCCTCACCGGGGAGCTGTTTTTT | CASRGQGLTGELFF
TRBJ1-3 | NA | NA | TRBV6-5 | TGTGCCAGCAGTTACGGCAGGTCGAGCTCTGGAAACACCATATATTTT | CASSYGRSSSGNTIYF
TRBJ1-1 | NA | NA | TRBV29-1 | TGCAGCACATCAATCAGGGGTTCTACGAACACTGAAGCTTTCTTT | CSTSIRGSTNTEAFF
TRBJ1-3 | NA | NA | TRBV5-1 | TGCGCCAGCAGCTTGGCTCAGGGCTCAGGAAACACCATATATTTT | CASSLAQGSGNTIYF
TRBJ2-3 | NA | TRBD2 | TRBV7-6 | TGTGCCAGCAGCCTTGAAGCGGGAGCGGCAGATACGCAGTATTTT | CASSLEAGAADTQYF
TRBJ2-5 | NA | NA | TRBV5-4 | TGTGCCAGCAGCGCCCAGACAGGAGACGCCTATTTATCTAAAGAGACCCAGTACTTC | CASSAQTGDAYLSKETQYF
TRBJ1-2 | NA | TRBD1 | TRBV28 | TGTGCCGCTGCAGGGGGCAAGAACTATGGCTACACCTTC | CAAAGGKNYGYTF
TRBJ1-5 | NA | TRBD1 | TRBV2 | TGTGCCAGCAAGAGGACAGGCCCCGGTCAGCCCCAGCATTTT | CASKRTGPGQPQHF
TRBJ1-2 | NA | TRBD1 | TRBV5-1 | TGCGCCAGCAGCAACCGGGACAGGGTCGATGGCTACACCTTC | CASSNRDRVDGYTF
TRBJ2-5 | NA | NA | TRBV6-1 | TGTGCCAGCAGTGATAGGGGTAACGGAGAGACCCAGTACTTC | CASSDRGNGETQYF
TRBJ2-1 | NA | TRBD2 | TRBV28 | TGTGCCAGCAGTTTTAGGGTAGCGGGTCGAGTGGGGGAGCAGTTCTTC | CASSFRVAGRVGEQFF
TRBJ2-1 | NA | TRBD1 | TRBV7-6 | TGTGCCAGCAGCATCGCCGGGACAGGGACCTACAATGAGCAGTTCTTC | CASSIAGTGTYNEQFF
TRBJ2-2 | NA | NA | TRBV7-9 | TGTGCCAGCAGCTGGGCGAAGAACACCGGGGAGCTGTTTTTT | CASSWAKNTGELFF
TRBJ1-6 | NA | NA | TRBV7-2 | TGTGCCAGCAGCTTAGCCACTCAGGTGGAAGGGGCACCCCTCCACTTT | CASSLATQVEGAPLHF
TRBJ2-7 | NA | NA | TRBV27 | TGTGCCAGCAGTTTCGGGCGGGCCTACGAGCAGTACTTC | CASSFGRAYEQYF
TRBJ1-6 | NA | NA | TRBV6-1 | TGTGCCAGCAGTGTACAGGGTCGGAGCTCCTATAATTCACCCCTCCACTTT | CASSVQGRSSYNSPLHF
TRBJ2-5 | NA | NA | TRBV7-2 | TGTGCCAGCAGCTTAACGTCCCGGGGAAGGGGGAAAGAGACCCAGTACTTC | CASSLTSRGRGKETQYF
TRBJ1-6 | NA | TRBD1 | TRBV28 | TGTGCCAGCAGTCCACTCCAGGGGGCAGGGTCACCCCTCCACTTT | CASSPLQGAGSPLHF
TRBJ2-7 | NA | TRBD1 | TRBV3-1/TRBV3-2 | TGTGCCAGCAGCCTAAGTGACAGGGGAATTGACGAGCAGTACTTC | CASSLSDRGIDEQYF
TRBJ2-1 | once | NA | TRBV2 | TGTGCCAGCATGGTAGATCTAGCCTCCTACAATGAGCAGTTCTTC | CASMVDLASYNEQFF
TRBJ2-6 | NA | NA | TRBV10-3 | TGTGCCATCAGTGAGTCGCCAGGGAAGCCCTCTCCTGGGGCCAACGTCCTGACTTTC | CAISESPGKPSPGANVLTF
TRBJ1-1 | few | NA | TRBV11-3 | TGTGCCAGCAGCTCCGTTCCGAACACTGAAGCTTTCTTT | CASSSVPNTEAFF
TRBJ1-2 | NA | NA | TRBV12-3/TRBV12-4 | TGTGCCAGCAGTCCACGCGGGCACTATGGCTACACCTTC | CASSPRGHYGYTF
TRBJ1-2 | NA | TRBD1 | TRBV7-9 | TGTGCCAGCAGCCCTGGGACAGACGCGCATGGCTACACCTTC | CASSPGTDAHGYTF
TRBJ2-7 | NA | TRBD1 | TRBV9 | TGTGCCAGCAGCCCGGGGGGACAGGGGGTATACGAGCAGTACTTC | CASSPGGQGVYEQYF
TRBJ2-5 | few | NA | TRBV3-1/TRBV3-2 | TGTGCCAGCAGCCAAGGCAGGGGGAGGAAGACCCAGTACTTC | CASSQGRGRKTQYF
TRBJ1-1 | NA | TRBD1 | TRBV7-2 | TGTGCCAGCAGCCCCCAGGGGGACAGGGGTCGAATCACTGAAGCTTTCTTT | CASSPQGDRGRITEAFF
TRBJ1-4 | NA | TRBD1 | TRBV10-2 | TGCGCCAGCAGGGACAGGGTTAGTGAAAAACTGTTTTTT | CASRDRVSEKLFF
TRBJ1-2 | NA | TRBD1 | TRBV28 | TGTGCCAGCAGCCCAACAGGGGGCGTTGGCTACACCTTC | CASSPTGGVGYTF
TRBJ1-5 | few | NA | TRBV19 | TGTGCCAGTAGTACGGGTAGCAATCAGCCCCAGCATTTT | CASSTGSNQPQHF
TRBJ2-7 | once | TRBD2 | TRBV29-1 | TGCAGCGTCACCGGGACTAGCGGGCTTGAGCAGTACTTC | CSVTGTSGLEQYF
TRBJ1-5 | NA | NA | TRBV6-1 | TGTGCCAGCAGTGAAGCGTATGGGGGGGCATATCAGCCCCAGCATTTT | CASSEAYGGAYQPQHF
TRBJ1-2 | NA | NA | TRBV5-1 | TGCGCCAGCAGCTTGGCAGACAGCAGTTCCTATGGCTACACCTTC | CASSLADSSSYGYTF
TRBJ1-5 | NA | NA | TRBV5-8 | TGTGCCACCCACCTTTTCCCAGATCAGCCCCAGCATTTT | CATHLFPDQPQHF
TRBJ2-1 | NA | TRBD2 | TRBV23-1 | TGCGCCAGCAGTCATATCAGGTATAGCGGGCCAACCTCCTACAATGAGCAGTTCTTC | CASSHIRYSGPTSYNEQFF
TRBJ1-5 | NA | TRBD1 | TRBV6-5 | TGTGCCAGCAGACCAACAGGGGCTATCAATCAGCCCCAGCATTTT | CASRPTGAINQPQHF
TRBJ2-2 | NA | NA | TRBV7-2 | TGTGCCAGCAGTTCGCGGGCGTGGGGCACCGGGGAGCTGTTTTTT | CASSSRAWGTGELFF
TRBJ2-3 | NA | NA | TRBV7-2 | TGTGCCAGCAGCTTAGGGTCCGGGAGTTGGGCAGATACGCAGTATTTT | CASSLGSGSWADTQYF
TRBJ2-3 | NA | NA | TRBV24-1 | TGTGCCACCAGTGATCCCCTCCAGGTCGTTGATACGCAGTATTTT | CATSDPLQVVDTQYF
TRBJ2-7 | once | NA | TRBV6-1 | TGTGCCAGCAGTGAAGCTCCGCAGGGCGAGCAGTACTTC | CASSEAPQGEQYF
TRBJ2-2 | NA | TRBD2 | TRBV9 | TGTGCCAGCAGCGTAGTATCGCTGGGGGGGTACACCGGGGAGCTGTTTTTT | CASSVVSLGGYTGELFF
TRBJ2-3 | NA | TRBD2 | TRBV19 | TGTGCCAGTAGTGCGGCACTAGCGGGAGTCGCAGATACGCAGTATTTT | CASSAALAGVADTQYF
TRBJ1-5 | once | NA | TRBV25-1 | TGTGCCAGCAGTGAGACAGGTCAGACTCAGCCCCAGCATTTT | CASSETGQTQPQHF
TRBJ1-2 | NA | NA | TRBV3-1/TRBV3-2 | TGTGCCAGCAGCCACAGTGGCTACACCTTC | CASSHSGYTF